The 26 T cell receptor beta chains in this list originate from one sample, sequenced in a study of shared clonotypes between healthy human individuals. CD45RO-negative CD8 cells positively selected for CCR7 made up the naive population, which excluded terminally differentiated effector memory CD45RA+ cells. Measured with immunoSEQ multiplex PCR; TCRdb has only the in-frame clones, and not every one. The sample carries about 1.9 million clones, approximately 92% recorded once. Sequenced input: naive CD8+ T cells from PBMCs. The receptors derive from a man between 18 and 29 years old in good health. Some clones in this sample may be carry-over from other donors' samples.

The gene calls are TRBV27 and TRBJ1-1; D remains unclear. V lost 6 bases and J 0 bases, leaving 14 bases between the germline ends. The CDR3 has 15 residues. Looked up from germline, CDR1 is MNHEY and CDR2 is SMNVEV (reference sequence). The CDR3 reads CASSPWSGMNTEAFF. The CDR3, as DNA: TGTGCCAGCAGCCCCTGGAGTGGGATGAACACTGAAGCTTTCTTT.

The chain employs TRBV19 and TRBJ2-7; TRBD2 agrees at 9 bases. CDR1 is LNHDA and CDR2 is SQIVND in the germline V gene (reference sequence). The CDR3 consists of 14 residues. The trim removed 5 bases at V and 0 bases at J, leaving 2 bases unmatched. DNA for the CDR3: TGTGCCAGTAGTCCTAGCGGGACCTCCTACGAGCAGTACTTC. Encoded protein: CASSPSGTSYEQYF.

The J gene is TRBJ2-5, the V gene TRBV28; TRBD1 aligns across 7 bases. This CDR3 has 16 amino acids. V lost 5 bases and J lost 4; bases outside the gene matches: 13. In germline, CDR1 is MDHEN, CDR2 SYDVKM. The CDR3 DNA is TGTGCCAGCAGTGTCCCCTGGACAGGCCTTGTAGAGACCCAGTACTTC. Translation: CASSVPWTGLVETQYF.

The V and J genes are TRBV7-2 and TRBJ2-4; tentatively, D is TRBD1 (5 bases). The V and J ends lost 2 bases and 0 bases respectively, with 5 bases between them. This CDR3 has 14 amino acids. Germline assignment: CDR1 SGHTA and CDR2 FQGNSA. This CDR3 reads CASSLRGAKNIQYF. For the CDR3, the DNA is TGTGCCAGCAGCTTAAGGGGAGCCAAAAACATTCAGTACTTC.

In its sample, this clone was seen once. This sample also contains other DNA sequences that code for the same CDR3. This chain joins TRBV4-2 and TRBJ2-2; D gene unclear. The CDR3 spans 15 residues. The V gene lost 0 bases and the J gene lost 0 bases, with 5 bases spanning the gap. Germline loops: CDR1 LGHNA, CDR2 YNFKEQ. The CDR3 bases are TGTGCCAGCAGCCAAGAACTCGCGAACACCGGGGAGCTGTTTTTT. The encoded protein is CASSQELANTGELFF.

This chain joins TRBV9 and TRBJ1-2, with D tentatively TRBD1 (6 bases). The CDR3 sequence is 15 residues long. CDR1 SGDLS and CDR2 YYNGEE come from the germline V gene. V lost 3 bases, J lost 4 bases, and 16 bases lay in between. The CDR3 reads CASSARDGGVYGYTF. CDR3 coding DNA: TGTGCCAGCAGCGCCAGAGATGGGGGCGTCTATGGCTACACCTTC.

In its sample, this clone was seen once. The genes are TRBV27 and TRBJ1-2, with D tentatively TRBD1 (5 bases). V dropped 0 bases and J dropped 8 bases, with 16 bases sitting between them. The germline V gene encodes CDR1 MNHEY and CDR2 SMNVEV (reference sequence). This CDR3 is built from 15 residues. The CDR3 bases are TGTGCCAGCAGTTTATCCTGGGTATCAGGGTGGGGCTACACCTTC. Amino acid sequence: CASSLSWVSGWGYTF.

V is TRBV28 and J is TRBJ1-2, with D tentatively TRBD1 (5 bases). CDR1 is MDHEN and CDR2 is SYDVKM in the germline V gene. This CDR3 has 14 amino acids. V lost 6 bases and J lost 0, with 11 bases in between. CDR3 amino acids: CASRPEGPNYGYTF. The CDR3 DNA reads TGTGCCAGCAGGCCCGAGGGACCTAACTATGGCTACACCTTC.

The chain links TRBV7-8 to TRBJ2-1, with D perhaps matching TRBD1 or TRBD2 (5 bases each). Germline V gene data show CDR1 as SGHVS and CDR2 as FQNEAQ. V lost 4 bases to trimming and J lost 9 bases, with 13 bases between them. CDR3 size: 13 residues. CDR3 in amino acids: CASSSGGAGEQFF. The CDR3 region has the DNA TGTGCCAGCAGCTCTGGGGGAGCCGGTGAGCAGTTCTTC.

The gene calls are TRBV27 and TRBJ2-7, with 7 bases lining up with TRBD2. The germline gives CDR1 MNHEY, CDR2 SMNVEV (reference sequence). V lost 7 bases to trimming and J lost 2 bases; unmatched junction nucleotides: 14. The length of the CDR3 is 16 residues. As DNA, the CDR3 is TGTGCCAGCATCCCATCGGCGGGAGATACAACCTACGAGCAGTACTTC. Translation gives CASIPSAGDTTYEQYF.

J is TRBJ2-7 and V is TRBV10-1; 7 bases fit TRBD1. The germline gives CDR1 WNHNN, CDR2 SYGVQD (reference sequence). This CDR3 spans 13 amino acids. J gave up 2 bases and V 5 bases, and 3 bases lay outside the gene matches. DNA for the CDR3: TGCGCCAGCAGTCCGGGACAGCCCTACGAGCAGTACTTC. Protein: CASSPGQPYEQYF.

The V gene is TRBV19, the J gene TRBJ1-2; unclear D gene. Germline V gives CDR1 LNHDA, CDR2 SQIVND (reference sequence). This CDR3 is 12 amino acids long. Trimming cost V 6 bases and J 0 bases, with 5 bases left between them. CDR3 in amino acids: CASRLSNYGYTF. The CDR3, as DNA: TGTGCCAGTAGGCTTTCTAACTATGGCTACACCTTC.

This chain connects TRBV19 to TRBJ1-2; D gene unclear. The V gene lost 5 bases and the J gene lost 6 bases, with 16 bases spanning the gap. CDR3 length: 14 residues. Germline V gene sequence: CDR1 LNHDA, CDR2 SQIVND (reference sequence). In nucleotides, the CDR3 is TGTGCCAGTAGTCCACGACGTTTAAGGGATGGCTACACCTTC. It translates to CASSPRRLRDGYTF.

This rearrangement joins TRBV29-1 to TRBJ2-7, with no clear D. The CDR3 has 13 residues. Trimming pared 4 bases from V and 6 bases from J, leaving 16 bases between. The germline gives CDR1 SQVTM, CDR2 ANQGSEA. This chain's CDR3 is CSVAPPGEREQYF. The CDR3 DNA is TGCAGCGTTGCCCCCCCTGGTGAGCGCGAGCAGTACTTC.

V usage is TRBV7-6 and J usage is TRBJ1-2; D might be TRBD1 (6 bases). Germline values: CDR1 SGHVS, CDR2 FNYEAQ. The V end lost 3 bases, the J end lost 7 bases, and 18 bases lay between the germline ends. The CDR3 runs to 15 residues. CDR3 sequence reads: CASSFSGGGLGGYTF. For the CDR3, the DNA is TGTGCCAGCAGCTTCTCCGGGGGCGGGTTAGGTGGCTACACCTTC.

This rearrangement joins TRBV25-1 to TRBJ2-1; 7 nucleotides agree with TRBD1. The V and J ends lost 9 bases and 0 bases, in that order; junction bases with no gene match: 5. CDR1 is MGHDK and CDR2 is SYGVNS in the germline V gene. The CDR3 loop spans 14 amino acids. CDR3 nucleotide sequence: TGTGCCAGTAAGACAGGGAGCTCCTACAATGAGCAGTTCTTC. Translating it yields CASKTGSSYNEQFF.

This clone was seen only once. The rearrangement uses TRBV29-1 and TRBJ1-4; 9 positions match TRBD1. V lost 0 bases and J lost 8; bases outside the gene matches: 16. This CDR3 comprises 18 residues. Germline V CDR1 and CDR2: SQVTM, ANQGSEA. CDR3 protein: CSVEDLSVWGTGQEKLFF. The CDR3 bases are TGCAGCGTTGAAGATCTGTCAGTGTGGGGGACAGGGCAGGAAAAACTGTTTTTT. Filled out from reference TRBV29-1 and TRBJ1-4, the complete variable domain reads SAVISQKPSRDICQRGTSLTIQCQVDSQVTMMFWYRQQPGQSLTLIATANQGSEATYESGFVIDKFPISRPNLTFSTLTVSNMSPEDSSIYLCSVEDLSVWGTGQEKLFFGSGTQLSVL.

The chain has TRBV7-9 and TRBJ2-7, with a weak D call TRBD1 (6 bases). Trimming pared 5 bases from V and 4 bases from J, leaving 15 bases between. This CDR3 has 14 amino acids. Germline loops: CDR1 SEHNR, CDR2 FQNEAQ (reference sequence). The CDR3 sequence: CASSPGGRDYEQYF. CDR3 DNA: TGTGCCAGCAGCCCTGGGGGCAGAGATTACGAGCAGTACTTC.

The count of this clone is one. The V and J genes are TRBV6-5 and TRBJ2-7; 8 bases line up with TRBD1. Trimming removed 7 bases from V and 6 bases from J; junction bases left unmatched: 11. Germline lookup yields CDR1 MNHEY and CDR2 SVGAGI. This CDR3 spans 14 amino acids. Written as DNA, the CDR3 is TGTGCCAGCACCCCACAGGGGGAAAGTCTCGAGCAGTACTTC. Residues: CASTPQGESLEQYF.

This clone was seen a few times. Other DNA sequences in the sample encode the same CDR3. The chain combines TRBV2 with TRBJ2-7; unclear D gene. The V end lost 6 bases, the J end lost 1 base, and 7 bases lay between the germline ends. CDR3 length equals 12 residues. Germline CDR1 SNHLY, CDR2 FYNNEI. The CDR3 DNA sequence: TGTGCCAGCAGCGACACTTCCTACGAGCAGTACTTC. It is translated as CASSDTSYEQYF.

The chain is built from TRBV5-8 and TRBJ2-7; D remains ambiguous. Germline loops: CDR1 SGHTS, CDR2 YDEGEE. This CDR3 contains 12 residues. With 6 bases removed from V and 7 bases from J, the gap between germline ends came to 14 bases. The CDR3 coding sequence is TGTGCCAGCACCCTAAGCAAACGGGAGCAGTACTTC. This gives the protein CASTLSKREQYF.

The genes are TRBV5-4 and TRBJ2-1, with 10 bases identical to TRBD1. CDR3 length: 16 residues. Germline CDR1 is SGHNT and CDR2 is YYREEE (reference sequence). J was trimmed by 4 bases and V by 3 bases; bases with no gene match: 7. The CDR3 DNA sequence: TGTGCCAGCAGCTCCGCCGGGACAGGGGCGTACAATGAGCAGTTCTTC. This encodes CASSSAGTGAYNEQFF. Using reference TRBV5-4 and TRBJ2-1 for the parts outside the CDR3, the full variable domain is ETGVTQSPTHLIKTRGQQVTLRCSSQSGHNTVSWYQQALGQGPQFIFQYYREEENGRGNFPPRFSGLQFPNYSSELNVNALELDDSALYLCASSSAGTGAYNEQFFGPGTRLTVL.

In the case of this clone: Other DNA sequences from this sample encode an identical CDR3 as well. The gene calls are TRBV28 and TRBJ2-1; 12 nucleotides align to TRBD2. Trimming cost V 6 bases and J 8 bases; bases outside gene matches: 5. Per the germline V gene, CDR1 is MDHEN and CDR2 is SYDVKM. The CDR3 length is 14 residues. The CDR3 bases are TGTGCCAGCAGCCCCGGACTAGCGGGATATGAGCAGTTCTTC. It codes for CASSPGLAGYEQFF. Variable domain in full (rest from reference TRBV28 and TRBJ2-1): DVKVTQSSRYLVKRTGEKVFLECVQDMDHENMFWYRQDPGLGLRLIYFSYDVKMKEKGDIPEGYSVSREKKERFSLILESASTNQTSMYLCASSPGLAGYEQFFGPGTRLTVL.

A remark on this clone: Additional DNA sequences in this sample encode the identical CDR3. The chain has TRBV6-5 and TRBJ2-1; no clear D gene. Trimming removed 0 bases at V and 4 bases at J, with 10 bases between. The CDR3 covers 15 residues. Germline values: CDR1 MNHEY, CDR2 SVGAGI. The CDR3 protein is CASSYSRSSYNEQFF. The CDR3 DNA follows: TGTGCCAGCAGTTACTCCAGGTCATCATACAATGAGCAGTTCTTC.

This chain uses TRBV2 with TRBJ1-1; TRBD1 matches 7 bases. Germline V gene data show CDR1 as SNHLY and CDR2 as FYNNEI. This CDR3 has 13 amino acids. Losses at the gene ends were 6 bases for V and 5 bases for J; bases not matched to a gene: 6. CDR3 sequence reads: CASRATGFTEAFF. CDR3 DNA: TGTGCCAGCAGGGCGACAGGGTTTACTGAAGCTTTCTTT.

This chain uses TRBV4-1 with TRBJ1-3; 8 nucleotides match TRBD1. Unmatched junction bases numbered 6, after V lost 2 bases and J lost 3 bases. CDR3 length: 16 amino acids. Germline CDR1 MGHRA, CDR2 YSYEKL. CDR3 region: CASSQSGTGYGNTIYF. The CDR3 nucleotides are TGCGCCAGCAGCCAATCCGGGACAGGATATGGAAACACCATATATTTT.